This T cell receptor beta chain comes out of a study of patients and donors after allogeneic stem cell transplantation. Each CDR3 protein gets one entry after TCRdb re-called the RT-PCR reads with MiXCR. The top ten hold around 6.8% of the sample, which has 390,000 or so distinct CDR3 sequences, 16% seen once. V lost 3 bases and J lost 5; bases outside the gene matches: 4. This CDR3 spans 15 amino acids. CDR1 is SNHLY, CDR2 FYNNEI, per germline. This sequence joins TRBV2 and TRBJ2-5; 12 bases are a match to TRBD1. The clonotype originates from a human donor who was either an allogeneic HSCT recipient or a stem cell or donor lymphocyte infusion donor (not recorded which). It is not recorded whose cells these are; they may come from a transplant donor. The sequencing input was blood, either unsorted or a sorted T cell fraction (not recorded which). The CDR3 region is CASSDGDRGLETQYF. CDR3 DNA: TGTGCCAGCAGTGACGGGGACAGGGGGCTGGAGACCCAGTACTTC.